This T cell receptor (beta chain) was captured by sequencing in a study of blood T cells in healthy people across ages. A J-beta primer mix and a sample-barcoded 5' primer were used in a second PCR of about 7 to 12 cycles. Each CDR3 protein is one row after TCRdb ran MiXCR on the 5' RACE reads. Of 1.5 million to 1.8 million distinct CDR3 sequences listed, around 40% are singletons. CDR3 length equals 12 residues. V was shortened by 7 bases and J by 1 base, with 7 bases between the two germline ends. The germline V gene has CDR1 MNHEY and CDR2 SVGEGT. This receptor was obtained from a woman aged 18-29 years in good health. The chain has TRBV6-2 or TRBV6-3 and TRBJ1-1; D uncertain. The sequenced material came from blood. The CDR3 DNA is TGTGCCAGCAAACGGGGGAACACTGAAGCTTTCTTT. This translates into CASKRGNTEAFF.